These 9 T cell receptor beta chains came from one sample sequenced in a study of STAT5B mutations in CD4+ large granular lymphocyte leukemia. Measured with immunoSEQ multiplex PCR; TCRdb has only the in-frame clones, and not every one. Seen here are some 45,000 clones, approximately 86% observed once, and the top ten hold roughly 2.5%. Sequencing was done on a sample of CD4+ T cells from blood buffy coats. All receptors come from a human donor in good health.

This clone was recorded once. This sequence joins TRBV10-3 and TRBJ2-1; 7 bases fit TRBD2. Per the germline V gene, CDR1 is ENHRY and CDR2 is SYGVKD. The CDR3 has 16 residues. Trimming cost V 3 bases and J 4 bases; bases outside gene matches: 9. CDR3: CAISERAGRRYNEQFF. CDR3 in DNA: TGTGCCATCAGTGAAAGAGCGGGAAGGCGTTACAATGAGCAGTTCTTC.

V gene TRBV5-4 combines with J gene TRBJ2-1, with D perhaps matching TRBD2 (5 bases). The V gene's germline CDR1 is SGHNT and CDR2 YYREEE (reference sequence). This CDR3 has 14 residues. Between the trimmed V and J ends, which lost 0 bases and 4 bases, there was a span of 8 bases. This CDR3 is CASSLGTGYNEQFF. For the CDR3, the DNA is TGTGCCAGCAGCTTGGGGACTGGATACAATGAGCAGTTCTTC.

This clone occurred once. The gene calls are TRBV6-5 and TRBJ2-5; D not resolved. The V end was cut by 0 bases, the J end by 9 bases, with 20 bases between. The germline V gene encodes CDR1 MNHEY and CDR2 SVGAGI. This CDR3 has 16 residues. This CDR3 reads CASSYSSGQSKRPQYF. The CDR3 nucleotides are TGTGCCAGCAGTTACTCAAGTGGGCAGAGTAAGAGACCCCAGTACTTC.

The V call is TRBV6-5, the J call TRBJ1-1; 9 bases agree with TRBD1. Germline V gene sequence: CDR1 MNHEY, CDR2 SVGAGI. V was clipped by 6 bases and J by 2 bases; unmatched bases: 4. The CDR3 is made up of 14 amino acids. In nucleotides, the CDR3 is TGTGCCAGCAGAACGACAGGGGGTAACACTGAAGCTTTCTTT. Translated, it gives CASRTTGGNTEAFF.

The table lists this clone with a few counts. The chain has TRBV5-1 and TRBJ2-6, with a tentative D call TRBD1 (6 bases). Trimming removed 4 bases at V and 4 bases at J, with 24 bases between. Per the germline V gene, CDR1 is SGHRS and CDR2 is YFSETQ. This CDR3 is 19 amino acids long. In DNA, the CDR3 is TGCGCCAGCAGCACCGGGTTAGACAGGAGCTCCTCCGGGGCCAACGTCCTGACTTTC. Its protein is CASSTGLDRSSSGANVLTF.

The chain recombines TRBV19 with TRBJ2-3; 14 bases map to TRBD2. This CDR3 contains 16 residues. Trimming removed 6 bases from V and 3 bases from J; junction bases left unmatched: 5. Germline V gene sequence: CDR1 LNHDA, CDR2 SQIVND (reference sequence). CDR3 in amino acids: CASSMGLAGETDTQYF. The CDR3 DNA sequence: TGTGCCAGTAGCATGGGACTAGCGGGAGAAACAGATACGCAGTATTTT.

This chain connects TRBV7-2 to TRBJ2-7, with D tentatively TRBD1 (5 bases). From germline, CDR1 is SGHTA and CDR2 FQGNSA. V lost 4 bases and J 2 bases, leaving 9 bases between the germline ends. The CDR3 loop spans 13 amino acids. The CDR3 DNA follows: TGTGCCAGCAGCTCACAGGTTCCCTACGAGCAGTACTTC. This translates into CASSSQVPYEQYF.

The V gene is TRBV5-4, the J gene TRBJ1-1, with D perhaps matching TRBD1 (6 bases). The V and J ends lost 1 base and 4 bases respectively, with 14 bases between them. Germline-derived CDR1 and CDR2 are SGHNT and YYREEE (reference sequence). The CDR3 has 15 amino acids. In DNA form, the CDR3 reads TGTGCCAGCAGCTTGTCGGGGGGGCAGGCCACTGAAGCTTTCTTT. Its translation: CASSLSGGQATEAFF.

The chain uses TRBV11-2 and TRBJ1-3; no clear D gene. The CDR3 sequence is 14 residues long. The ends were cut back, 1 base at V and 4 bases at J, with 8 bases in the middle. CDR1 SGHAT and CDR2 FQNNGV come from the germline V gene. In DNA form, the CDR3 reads TGTGCCAGCAGCTTAGCACAGTTCGGAAACACCATATATTTT. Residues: CASSLAQFGNTIYF.